The 30 T cell receptor beta chains given below trace back to one sample, sequenced in a study of blood T cells in healthy people across ages (dated by TCRdb to 2015 to 2017). Library prep was done by 5' RACE. Instrument on record: Illumina HiSeq 2500. A second roughly 6 to 12 cycle PCR used a sample-barcoded 5' primer and a J-beta primer mix. TCRdb passed the public sequencing reads through fastp at Q25 and MiXCR, retaining productive beta sequences. Entries that share a CDR3 protein sequence are merged under the most common genes and DNA. The sample table lists 700,000 to 900,000 distinct CDR3 sequences, 40% to 65% of them with a count of one. The ten largest make up about two fifths of the sample. Sequenced input: blood. Receptor source: a man at least 80 years old in good health.

V is TRBV12-3 or TRBV12-4 and J is TRBJ2-1; 9 nucleotides line up with TRBD2. The CDR3 covers 16 residues. With 3 bases clipped from V and 13 bases from J, the junction kept 16 bases outside the gene matches. This chain's CDR3 is CASSFRQVAGVETQFF. CDR3 nucleotide sequence: TGTGCCAGCAGTTTCCGTCAGGTAGCGGGAGTTGAGACCCAGTTCTTC.

This clonotype showed up many times. The chain links TRBV29-1 to TRBJ2-5; D gene uncertain. V was clipped by 7 bases and J by 1 base, with 10 bases between them. This CDR3 has 12 amino acids. The germline gives CDR1 SQVTM, CDR2 ANQGSEA. The CDR3 is CSARASQETQYF. The CDR3 DNA reads TGCAGCGCTAGGGCCTCCCAAGAGACCCAGTACTTC. Drawing the rest from reference TRBV29-1 and TRBJ2-5, the complete variable domain is SAVISQKPSRDICQRGTSLTIQCQVDSQVTMMFWYRQQPGQSLTLIATANQGSEATYESGFVIDKFPISRPNLTFSTLTVSNMSPEDSSIYLCSARASQETQYFGPGTRLLVL.

The CDR3 bases are TGTGCCAGCGGACGGCGGGAGAACACCGGGGAGCTGTTTTTT. Translation gives CASGRRENTGELFF. V is TRBV6-1 and J is TRBJ2-2; a possible D gene is TRBD2 (6 bases). Germline V gene sequence: CDR1 MNHNS, CDR2 SASEGT. The CDR3 length is 14 residues. V lost 8 bases to trimming and J lost 1 base, with 11 bases between them.

The chain employs TRBV27 and TRBJ2-7; possibly TRBD2 for D (5 bases). Trimming removed 6 bases at V and 2 bases at J, with 20 bases between. CDR1 and CDR2 (germline): MNHEY, SMNVEV (reference sequence). CDR3 size: 16 residues. The DNA for the CDR3 is TGTGCCAGCAGCTCCTCCGGGATAGTGGTTACCTACGAGCAGTACTTC. This translates into CASSSSGIVVTYEQYF.

Of note for this clonotype: The DNA is left out, because the CDR3 cannot be placed on it with certainty; the CDR3 is given as TCRdb lists it. The rearrangement joins TRBV11-2 to TRBJ1-2; the DNA was not used to check the table's D call, TRBD1. From germline, CDR1 is SGHAT and CDR2 FQNNGV. The CDR3 totals 24 residues, both ends included. The CDR3 loop reads CASSRRAFNEQFFGPGTSSYGYTF.

V gene TRBV5-6 combines with J gene TRBJ2-5, with TRBD2 matching 7 bases. V trimming: 4 bases; J trimming: 3 bases; junction bases outside the gene matches: 9. There are 15 residues in the CDR3. CDR1 and CDR2 from the germline V gene are SGHDT and YYEEEE. This CDR3 is CASSQTSAGKETQYF. CDR3 coding DNA: TGTGCCAGCAGCCAGACGTCAGCGGGAAAAGAGACCCAGTACTTC.

Only a few counts were recorded for this clonotype. The chain has TRBV5-1 and TRBJ2-1, with 8 bases fitting TRBD2. Germline assignment: CDR1 SGHRS and CDR2 YFSETQ. CDR3 length equals 16 residues. V gave up 4 bases and J gave up 6 bases; unmatched junction bases: 12. The CDR3 sequence is CASSTEPAGVTNEQFF. DNA of the CDR3: TGCGCCAGCAGCACCGAACCAGCGGGGGTTACCAATGAGCAGTTCTTC.

Regarding this clonotype: Sequence at one end of the junction differs from germline and may be a read error. The chain joins TRBV12-3 or TRBV12-4 to TRBJ1-6; unclear D gene. This CDR3 spans 12 amino acids. CDR3 sequence (DNA): TGTGCCAGCAGTTTAGCGTCAGCACCCCCCCACTTT. Residues: CASSLASAPPHF.

The CDR3 here is CASSQAAGRADEQYF. CDR3 DNA: TGTGCCAGCAGCCAAGCAGCGGGAAGGGCCGACGAGCAGTACTTC. The chain joins TRBV4-2 to TRBJ2-7, with TRBD2 matching 7 bases. V lost 1 base, J lost 5 bases, and 8 bases stayed unmatched. This CDR3 spans 15 amino acids. Germline V CDR1 and CDR2: LGHNA, YNFKEQ.

This clonotype has a single count. The chain couples TRBV20-1 to TRBJ2-3, with 8 bases aligning to TRBD1. V shed 6 bases and J 14 bases; nucleotides not matched to a gene: 10. CDR1 is DFQATT and CDR2 is SNEGSKA in the germline V gene (reference sequence). The CDR3 is made up of 11 amino acids. Here the CDR3 reads CSAKDRVSAYF. The CDR3 DNA follows: TGCAGTGCCAAGGACAGGGTTTCCGCGTATTTT.

This clonotype occurred many times. The chain carries TRBV6-6 and TRBJ2-5; 8 bases align to TRBD2. CDR3 length equals 14 residues. With V trimmed by 2 bases and J by 1 base, 0 bases remained unmatched. Germline assignment: CDR1 MNHNY and CDR2 SVGAGI (reference sequence). The CDR3 coding sequence is TGTGCCAGCAGTTACGCGGGAGGCCAAGAGACCCAGTACTTC. It yields the protein CASSYAGGQETQYF.

The chain couples TRBV14 to TRBJ1-3; TRBD1 matches 7 bases. CDR1 is SGHDN, CDR2 FVKESK, per germline. V trimming: 2 bases; J trimming: 2 bases; junction bases outside the gene matches: 9. This CDR3 has 17 residues. The DNA for the CDR3 is TGTGCCAGCAGCCAATGGACAGGCCGAGGGGCTGGAAACACCATATATTTT. Its translation is CASSQWTGRGAGNTIYF.

The CDR3 sequence is CASRTLAGGSRYAYF. The CDR3 nucleotides are TGTGCCAGCAGGACCCTAGCGGGGGGTAGCAGATACGCGTATTTT. The chain recombines TRBV12-3 or TRBV12-4 with TRBJ2-3, with 11 positions matching TRBD2. CDR3 size: 15 residues. Germline trimming cut 6 bases from V and 14 bases from J; bases unmatched to any gene: 16.

This clonotype was seen a few times. The chain is built from TRBV20-1 and TRBJ2-5, with D perhaps matching TRBD1 or TRBD2 (5 bases each). Germline CDR1 DFQATT, CDR2 SNEGSKA (reference sequence). V was shortened by 2 bases and J by 5 bases, with 18 bases between the two germline ends. The CDR3 extends over 15 amino acids. The CDR3 DNA is TGCAGTGCTAGATCGGGTGGGGGAGCCTGGGAGACCCAGTACTTC. Amino acid sequence: CSARSGGGAWETQYF.

The chain is built from TRBV6-2 or TRBV6-3 and TRBJ2-2; 13 nucleotides line up with TRBD2. The germline gives CDR1 MNHEY, CDR2 SVGEGT. This CDR3 region has 14 residues. Trimming at V came to 9 bases and at J to 5 bases, leaving 3 bases not matched to a gene. For the CDR3, the DNA is TGTGCCAGTTGGACTAGCGGGAGAACCGGGGAGCTGTTTTTT. Its translation: CASWTSGRTGELFF.

This rearrangement joins TRBV20-1 to TRBJ2-3; tentatively, D is TRBD2 (6 bases). Germline values: CDR1 DFQATT, CDR2 SNEGSKA (reference sequence). V was cut by 3 bases and J by 4 bases, with 20 bases left in between. There are 16 residues in the CDR3. CDR3 coding DNA: TGCAGTGCTAGCGGTGGCTTCCACGGGAGCCCAGATACGCAGTATTTT. Translated, it gives CSASGGFHGSPDTQYF.

The V call is TRBV24-1, the J call TRBJ1-1, with TRBD1 matching 7 bases. The V and J ends lost 7 bases and 4 bases, in that order; junction bases with no gene match: 5. Per germline, CDR1 KGHDR and CDR2 SFDVKD. There are 13 residues in the CDR3. The CDR3 bases are TGTGCCACCAGAGGGACAGTGATCACTGAAGCTTTCTTT. Translation: CATRGTVITEAFF.

Comment on this clonotype: A much larger clone lies one base from this, so it may be a read error. The chain links TRBV7-9 to TRBJ2-1, with 13 bases fitting TRBD2. Germline V gene sequence: CDR1 SEHNR, CDR2 FQNEAQ (reference sequence). The CDR3 covers 15 residues. V shed 6 bases and J 4 bases; nucleotides not matched to a gene: 3. CDR3 region: CASSTLAGGYNEQFF. Written as DNA, the CDR3 is TGTGCCAGCAGTACACTAGCGGGAGGGTACAATGAGCAGTTCTTC.

V usage is TRBV20-1 and J usage is TRBJ1-5; D might be TRBD1 (5 bases). Germline assignment: CDR1 DFQATT and CDR2 SNEGSKA (reference sequence). The length of the CDR3 is 15 residues. V was trimmed by 2 bases and J by 0 bases, leaving 11 bases between them. The CDR3 region is CSARQGSNSNQPQHF. In DNA, the CDR3 is TGCAGTGCTAGACAGGGATCTAATAGCAATCAGCCCCAGCATTTT.

At least ten counts were recorded for this clonotype. The chain employs TRBV18 and TRBJ2-7; TRBD1 matches 7 bases. Trimming took 8 bases from V and 3 from J; bases not matched to a gene: 4. The CDR3 is 12 amino acids. Germline V gene data show CDR1 as KGHSH and CDR2 as LQKENI. The CDR3: CASSPGGYEQYF. The CDR3 DNA reads TGTGCCAGCAGTCCAGGGGGCTACGAGCAGTACTTC.

The genes are TRBV10-3 and TRBJ1-2, with D possibly being TRBD1 (5 bases). With 6 bases removed from V and 6 bases from J, the gap between germline ends came to 11 bases. Germline loops: CDR1 ENHRY, CDR2 SYGVKD. This CDR3 has 12 residues. The CDR3 here is CAISGGGNGYTF. CDR3 DNA sequence: TGTGCCATCAGCGGGGGTGGGAATGGCTACACCTTC.

The chain is built from TRBV3-1 and TRBJ1-5; 9 bases agree with TRBD1. Trimming removed 3 bases from V and 7 bases from J; junction bases left unmatched: 1. From germline, CDR1 is LGHDT and CDR2 YNNKEL (reference sequence). There are 13 residues in the CDR3. The CDR3 DNA reads as TGTGCCAGCAGCCACGGACAGGGGCAGCCCCAGCATTTT. This codes for CASSHGQGQPQHF. The variable domain in full, completed from reference TRBV3-1 and TRBJ1-5, reads DTAVSQTPKYLVTQMGNDKSIKCEQNLGHDTMYWYKQDSKKFLKIMFSYNNKELIINETVPNRFSPKSPDKAHLNLHINSLELGDSAVYFCASSHGQGQPQHFGDGTRLSIL.

Details on this clonotype: A much larger clonotype is one base distant, so this may be a read error. The rearrangement uses TRBV20-1 and TRBJ1-2; the D is unclear. This CDR3 has 13 residues. CDR1 and CDR2 from the germline V gene are DFQATT and SNEGSKA (reference sequence). Trimming took off 4 bases at V and 10 bases at J, with 19 bases between the two ends. The CDR3 DNA sequence: TGCAGTGCTACTTCCCCAGGCTTTGATGACTACACCTTC. As protein: CSATSPGFDDYTF.

This clonotype was detected a few times. The chain joins TRBV28 to TRBJ2-1, with D possibly called TRBD1 or TRBD2 (5 bases each). The CDR3 contains 12 residues. V gave up 1 base and J gave up 11 bases, with 9 bases separating them. The germline V gene has CDR1 MDHEN and CDR2 SYDVKM. This CDR3 is CASSLSGTQQFF. CDR3 in DNA: TGTGCCAGCAGTTTATCCGGGACCCAGCAGTTCTTC.

CDR3 sequence (DNA): TGTGCCAGCAGCCCGTACCGGGCCGGGAACACTGAAGCTTTCTTT. Translation gives CASSPYRAGNTEAFF. This rearrangement joins TRBV9 to TRBJ1-1; no firm D call. There are 15 residues in the CDR3. Germline loops: CDR1 SGDLS, CDR2 YYNGEE. V dropped 4 bases and J dropped 1 base, with 14 bases sitting between them.

A single count supports this clonotype. The rearrangement joins TRBV5-1 to TRBJ2-3; possible D gene TRBD2, 6 bases. In germline, CDR1 is SGHRS, CDR2 YFSETQ. Trimming stripped 2 bases from V and 1 base from J, with 17 bases between. The CDR3 runs to 17 residues. CDR3 nucleotides: TGCGCCAGCAGCTTTGCCCCCCGAGCGGGTGGCACAGATACGCAGTATTTT. Translating gives CASSFAPRAGGTDTQYF.

V is TRBV2 and J is TRBJ2-1; D is possibly TRBD1 or TRBD2 (6 bases each). The V end lost 4 bases, the J end lost 3 bases, and 10 bases lay between the germline ends. CDR3 length: 14 amino acids. The germline CDR1 and CDR2 sequences are SNHLY and FYNNEI. The CDR3 spells CASSAGGHYNEQFF. CDR3 coding DNA: TGTGCCAGCAGTGCTGGGGGGCACTACAATGAGCAGTTCTTC.

The V call is TRBV25-1, the J call TRBJ2-2; D unresolved. The germline V gene encodes CDR1 MGHDK and CDR2 SYGVNS. Trimming took off 0 bases at V and 6 bases at J, with 8 bases between the two ends. CDR3 length: 14 amino acids. The CDR3 DNA reads TGTGCCAGCAGTGAATATCTTGGTGCCGGGGAGCTGTTTTTT. Translating gives CASSEYLGAGELFF.

J is TRBJ1-1 and V is TRBV20-1; TRBD1 matches at 7 bases. Trimming at V came to 5 bases and at J to 5 bases, leaving 8 bases not matched to a gene. CDR3 length equals 13 residues. Germline V lookup: CDR1 DFQATT, CDR2 SNEGSKA (reference sequence). The CDR3 region has the DNA TGCAGTGCTGGGGGACAGCGAAGGACTGAAGCTTTCTTT. It yields the protein CSAGGQRRTEAFF.

V usage is TRBV24-1 and J usage is TRBJ2-1; D gene ambiguous. Germline-derived CDR1 and CDR2 are KGHDR and SFDVKD. The V end was cut by 4 bases, the J end by 2 bases, with 2 bases between. This CDR3 has 12 residues. DNA of the CDR3: TGTGCCACCAGTGACACCTACAATGAGCAGTTCTTC. The encoded protein is CATSDTYNEQFF.